These T cell receptor beta chains were read from a single sample in a study of vaccination and CD4 T cells after COVID-19. Each CDR3 protein gets one entry after TCRdb re-called the PCR reads with MiXCR. This table holds some 20,000 distinct CDR3 sequences, around 40% found once. These receptors have no identified antigens. The sample was CD4+ T cells from blood, cultured in vitro, taken after SARS-CoV-2 vaccination. The receptors were gathered from a human donor who had recovered from COVID-19. The CDR3 runs from the conserved cysteine through the conserved F or W. Clone size appears in some rows only: once, few, many, or a class for an expanded clone.

clone_size	v_call	j_call	cdr3_aa
few	TRBV20-1	TRBJ2-5	CSAKGGSLETQYF
NA	TRBV7-8	TRBJ1-5	CASSLDIQGARQPQHF
few	TRBV27	TRBJ2-7	CASSYRGGSYEQYF
NA	TRBV27	TRBJ1-1	CASSGRMGSPMNTEAFF
few	TRBV19	TRBJ1-2	CASSILGQGANYGYTF
NA	TRBV27	TRBJ2-7	CASRPGTRRPEQYF
NA	TRBV6-1	TRBJ1-6	CASNPGPKNSPLHF
NA	TRBV24-1	TRBJ1-1	CATSVAGNTEAFF
few	TRBV28	TRBJ1-2	CASRTGTGYGYTF
NA	TRBV6-5	TRBJ2-1	CASSYSGGLAVGRNNEQFF
few	TRBV30	TRBJ1-2	CAWGRGMGYTF
NA	TRBV19	TRBJ2-7	CASSISAGAYYEQYF
NA	TRBV7-2	TRBJ1-2	CASSLGGYTF
NA	TRBV20-1	TRBJ2-7	CSARTRSAAYEQYF
NA	TRBV28	TRBJ2-3	CASSFIKRERTDTQYF
few	TRBV6-2/TRBV6-3	TRBJ1-1	CASTQGINVEAFF